This T cell receptor beta chain came from a study of cytomegalovirus exposure and HLA in healthy donors (dated by TCRdb to about 2017). Some background on the complete study: An earlier analysis of approximately 590 of the donors reported 250 to 300 Gb of sequence data and approximately 110 million unique TCR beta sequences from about 179 million T cells. HLA typing covered class I and class II loci at four-digit resolution. Across approximately 400 genotyped donors of the cohort, an average of roughly 200,000 unique TCR beta nucleotide sequences per donor were sequenced, and 15% to 20% of those sequences were non-productive. In the later analysis, no new phenotypic data were used to find candidate immune exposures; instead, reliance was placed on TCR beta sequences and their occurrence across donors. Donor age, sex, ethnicity and CMV serostatus were compiled together with the repertoire data. Along with the approximately 600-subject first cohort, a separate validation cohort of around 110 different subjects was used. Every discovery cohort repertoire had been produced on one sequencing platform. High-throughput TCR immunosequencing, statistical association of individual TCRs with disease status, and machine learning were combined to predict cytomegalovirus infection status. The number of typed donors differed by locus: roughly 629-630 for A, B, C, DRB1 and DQB1; 522 for DQA1; some 590 for DPA1; and around 470 for DPB1. Of the roughly 400 genotyped donors, roughly 85% fell in the genetic ancestry cluster associated with self-reported Caucasian donors. A later analysis re-analyzed previously published TCR beta repertoires from 650 to 800 donors and added high-resolution HLA genotyping to study TCR occurrence patterns. In an earlier analysis of a few hundred of the donors, high-throughput TCR beta sequencing was used to judge whether each TCR beta V gene segment behaved as functional or pseudogenic. Several DR-DQ haplotypes were handled as single units for association and clustering because linkage in the cohort was strong. In a later genetic analysis, genome-wide SNP genotypes for about three fifths of the 666 donors were used, and that subset was treated as a discovery cohort. An early release covering approximately 600 HLA-typed donors comprised approximately 300 gigabases of sequencing data and tens of millions of unique TCR sequences. The T cell repertoires of several hundred subjects were profiled by immunosequencing and related to cytomegalovirus serostatus. The aim of the study was to test whether cataloging public T cell receptors could identify signatures of past pathogen exposure.

V loses 0 bases at its end and J loses 10 bases; junction bases beyond the gene matches: 12. Per the germline V gene (reference sequence), MNHEY is the CDR1 and SMNVEV is the CDR2. The CDR3 measures 16 amino acids from cysteine to phenylalanine. The entry retains the CDR3 DNA only, 48 bases that are in frame from base 1. In total, more than 500 healthy bone marrow donors made up the cohort. At the time of sampling, all cohort members were nominally healthy, though unrecorded immune exposures were likely present. The donor tested CMV seropositive, placing the donor among the 310 or so seropositive members of the cohort. A peripheral blood sample was provided by each donor, and peripheral blood mononuclear cells were used for TCR beta sequencing. Genomic DNA extraction from the blood cell samples was performed with the Qiagen DNeasy Blood Extraction Kit. The library was built by means of the immunoSEQ multiplex PCR assay. For the multiplex PCR, a mixture combining 60 forward primers for TCR Vbeta segments and 13 reverse primers for TCR Jbeta segments was used. The CDR3 region of rearranged TCR beta genes was amplified from genomic DNA with a multiplex PCR assay. On the Illumina HiSeq System, the amplified TCR beta libraries were sequenced as 87-base-pair reads. Per the source publication's procedure: Across the roughly 600 repertoires, a later analysis counted tens of millions of unique TCR beta chains, roughly 11 million of which were shared by at least two donors. Raw reads were error-corrected and collapsed into unique sequences with a nearest-neighbor algorithm that merged closely related sequences to remove PCR and sequencing errors. Alignment of CDR3 sequences to IMGT reference sequences was used to assign V, D and J gene segments. For a sequence to be retained, at least a six-nucleotide match to both a V gene segment and a J gene segment was required. A rearrangement was called productive if the CDR3 had no stop codons and remained in frame with V and J, and every other rearrangement was called non-productive. CDR3 was defined according to IMGT convention as the region running from the second conserved V-encoded cysteine to the conserved J-encoded phenylalanine. The earlier analysis of about 590 of the donors excluded sequences that lacked an unambiguous match to a single V gene segment. In an earlier analysis of almost 600 of the donors, a V segment was called functional when productive rearrangements were above 56.7%, and segregating when the standard deviation between donors exceeded 5%. A statistical classification framework was built for diagnosing cytomegalovirus status from the catalog of TCR beta chain sequences. V and J gene assignment, in a later analysis, came from comparing TCR nucleotide sequences with IMGT/GENE-DB human TR gene sequences. Using the TCRdist pipeline, a later analysis assigned CDR3 sequences along with most-parsimonious VDJ recombination scenarios. In a later analysis, each TCR beta chain was defined by its CDR3 amino acid sequence together with its V-gene family, and reads without a unique V-gene family were excluded. A later analysis removed nearly 600 highly shared, low-generation-probability nucleotide sequences to deal with suspected cross-contamination and a sequencing artifact. In a later analysis, a clonal expansion index was calculated for each public chain from normalized within-repertoire ranks of inferred template counts. In a later analysis, generation probabilities were computed using a VDJ recombination model fitted to out-of-frame rearrangements, and the results were checked against IGoR. A later analysis scored TCR-TCR, TCR-HLA and TCR-CMV co-occurrence with hypergeometric tests, applying a repertoire-size bias correction to TCR pairs. In a later analysis, false discovery rates were estimated by permuting HLA or CMV assignments 20 times. A later analysis grouped co-occurring TCRs with DBSCAN, adding TCRdist sequence similarity when clustering within HLA-allele-positive subsets. For co-occurrence clustering, repertoires with fewer than 30,000 or more than 120,000 public chains were excluded, along with four or five repertoires with anomalous nucleotide sharing. This immuneACCESS table, as held by TCRdb, lists in-frame sequences with V and J called but not all clones. Of the missing ones, under half trace to an unresolved V gene in checked studies; the others have no known cause. V and J calls and clone size are copied from that table; D and trimming were computed from the DNA. This sample has 90,000 or so clones in its table, and about four fifths of those were observed once. The ten largest make up more than 3% of the sample.

Remarks on this clone: The antigen it binds to is not known. Per-nucleotide qualities are absent, and no much larger clonotype sits a single base away.

Results the study describes overall, beyond this receptor: A further reported finding was that TCR beta sequences accurately predicted the HLA-A and HLA-B alleles for most subjects in the first cohort. In this cohort, only TCR beta chains were sequenced, and detectable features were limited by the absence of alpha or paired-chain data. The sequencing pipeline was judged likely to have produced a cluster of highly shared sequence variants as a technical artifact. Most CMV-associated TCR beta chains appeared to be HLA-restricted in a later analysis, and the HLA associations seemed to be driven largely by CMV exposure. Because counts were too low, about 18 rarely observed V segments, including chromosome 9 orphons, were excluded from the earlier analysis of 500 to 700 of the donors. According to a later analysis, parvovirus B19, influenza, CMV and Epstein-Barr virus appeared linked to several top co-occurrence clusters. In vitro tests confirmed that a few of the cytomegalovirus-associated TCR beta chains recognize cytomegalovirus antigens. The study listed 164 TCR beta chains as associated with cytomegalovirus. Linkage disequilibrium might explain the correlated functional status among segregating V segments, but an unknown experimental factor could not be excluded. A later genetic analysis reported fewer N-insertions in productive TCRs among donors in an Asian-associated ancestry cluster than the roughly 700-donor mean. An association between a missense DCLRE1C variant and V-gene and J-gene trimming of TCR beta chains was found in a later genetic analysis and replicated in an independent cohort. Some IMGT-functional V segments, including TRBV6-2 and TRBV6-3, could not be told apart with the 87-base-pair reads, so those segments were excluded. While some public TCRs were present in many individuals, most TCR sequences turned up only very rarely across donors. Immune exposure information for the cohort was limited to CMV serostatus. In a later analysis, HLA-associated TCR beta chains were found to be more clonally expanded and to have lower generation probabilities than equally common non-associated chains. When HLA alleles, especially DR and DQ, strongly co-occurred, TCR associations were difficult to assign to individual alleles. The presence/absence analyses assumed that sequencing depth was roughly uniform across donors, and that assumption may not be true. In an earlier analysis of 450 to 750 of the donors, most TCR beta V segments appeared in productive rearrangements about 87% or about 30% of the time, broadly matching IMGT annotations. Because some donors lacked HLA typing at each locus, the association tests relied only on the typed subset. In a later analysis, the rate of TCR association differed among HLA loci, with DRB1 alleles having the most associated TCRs and HLA-C alleles having the fewest. In a later analysis, 16,951 TCR beta sequences were associated with specific HLA alleles at a false discovery rate of 0.05. The authors suggested that the approach could potentially be extended to other disease states and immunological phenotypes. Cytomegalovirus status was reported to be diagnosed by the classifier with high specificity and sensitivity in both the original and validation cohorts.

The sequenced material came from PBMCs. The V and J genes are TRBV27 and TRBJ2-1; 7 central bases correspond to TRBD2. This sequence was found in a young man in good health and CMV-seropositive. The CDR3 protein is CASSLSITGGPFEQFF. The nucleotide sequence is given as TGTGCCAGCAGTTTATCGATAACGGGAGGCCCATTCGAGCAGTTCTTC.